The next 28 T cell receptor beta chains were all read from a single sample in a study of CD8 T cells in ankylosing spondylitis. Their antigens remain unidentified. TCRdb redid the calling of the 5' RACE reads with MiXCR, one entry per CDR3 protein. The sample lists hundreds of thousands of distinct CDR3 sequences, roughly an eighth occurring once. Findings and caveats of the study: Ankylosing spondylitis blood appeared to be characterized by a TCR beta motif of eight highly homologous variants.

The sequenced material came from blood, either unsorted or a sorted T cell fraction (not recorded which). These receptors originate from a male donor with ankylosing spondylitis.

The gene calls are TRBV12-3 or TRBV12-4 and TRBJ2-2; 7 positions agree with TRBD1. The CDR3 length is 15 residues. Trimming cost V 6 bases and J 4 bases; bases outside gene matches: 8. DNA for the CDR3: TGTGCCAGCAGCCAAACAGGGGTGTTCACCGGGGAGCTGTTTTTT. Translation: CASSQTGVFTGELFF.

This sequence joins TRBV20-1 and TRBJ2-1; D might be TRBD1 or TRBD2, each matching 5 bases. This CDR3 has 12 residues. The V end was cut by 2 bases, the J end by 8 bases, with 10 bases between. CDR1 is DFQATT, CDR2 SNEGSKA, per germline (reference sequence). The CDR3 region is CSARPLGDEQFF. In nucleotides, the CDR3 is TGCAGTGCTAGACCCTTGGGGGATGAGCAGTTCTTC.

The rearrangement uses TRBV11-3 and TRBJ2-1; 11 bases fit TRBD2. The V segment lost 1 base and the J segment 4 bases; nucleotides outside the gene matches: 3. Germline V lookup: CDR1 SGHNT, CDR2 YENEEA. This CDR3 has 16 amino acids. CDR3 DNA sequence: TGTGCCAGCAGCTTAGTTGTAGCGGGAGGGTACAATGAGCAGTTCTTC. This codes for CASSLVVAGGYNEQFF.

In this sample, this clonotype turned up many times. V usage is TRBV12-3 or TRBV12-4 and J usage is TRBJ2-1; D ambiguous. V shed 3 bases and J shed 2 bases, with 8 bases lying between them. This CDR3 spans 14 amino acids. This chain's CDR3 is CASSFETTYNEQFF. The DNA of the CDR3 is TGTGCCAGCAGTTTCGAGACAACCTACAATGAGCAGTTCTTC.

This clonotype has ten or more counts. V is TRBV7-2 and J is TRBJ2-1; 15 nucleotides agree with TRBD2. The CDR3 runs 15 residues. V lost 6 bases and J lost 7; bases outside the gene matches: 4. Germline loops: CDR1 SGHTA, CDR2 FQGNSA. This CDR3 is CASRVGLAGGNEQFF. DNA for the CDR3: TGTGCCAGCAGGGTCGGACTAGCGGGGGGGAATGAGCAGTTCTTC.

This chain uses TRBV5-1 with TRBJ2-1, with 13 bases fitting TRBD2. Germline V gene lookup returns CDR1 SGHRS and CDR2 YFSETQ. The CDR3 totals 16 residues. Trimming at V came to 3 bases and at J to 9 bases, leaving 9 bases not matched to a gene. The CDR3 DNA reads TGCGCCAGCAGCTCCCTCCCTGGGACTAGCGGGACTGAGCAGTTCTTC. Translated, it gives CASSSLPGTSGTEQFF.

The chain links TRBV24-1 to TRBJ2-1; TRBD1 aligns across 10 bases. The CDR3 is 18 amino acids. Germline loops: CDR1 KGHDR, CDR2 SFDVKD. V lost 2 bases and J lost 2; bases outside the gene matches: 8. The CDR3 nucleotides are TGTGCCACCAGTGATTCCGCTCCGGGACAGGGGCCCTACAATGAGCAGTTCTTC. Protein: CATSDSAPGQGPYNEQFF.

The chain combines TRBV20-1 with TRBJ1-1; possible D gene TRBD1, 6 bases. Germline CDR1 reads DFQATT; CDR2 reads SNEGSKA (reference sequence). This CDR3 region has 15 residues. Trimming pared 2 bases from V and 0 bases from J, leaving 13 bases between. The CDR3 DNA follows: TGCAGTGCTAGATCCGGACAGCTTCTGAACACTGAAGCTTTCTTT. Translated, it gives CSARSGQLLNTEAFF.

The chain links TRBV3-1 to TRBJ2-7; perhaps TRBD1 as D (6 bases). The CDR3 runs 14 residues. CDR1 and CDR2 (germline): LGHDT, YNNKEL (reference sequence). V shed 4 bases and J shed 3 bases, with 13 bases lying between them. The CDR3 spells CASSPWGLDYEQYF. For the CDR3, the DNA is TGTGCCAGCAGCCCCTGGGGGCTTGACTACGAGCAGTACTTC.

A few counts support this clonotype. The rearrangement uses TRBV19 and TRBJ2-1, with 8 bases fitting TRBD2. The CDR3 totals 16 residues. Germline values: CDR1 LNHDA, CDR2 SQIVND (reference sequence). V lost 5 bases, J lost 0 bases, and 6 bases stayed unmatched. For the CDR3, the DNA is TGTGCCAGTAGTGCGACTAGCGCTAGCTCCTACAATGAGCAGTTCTTC. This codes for CASSATSASSYNEQFF. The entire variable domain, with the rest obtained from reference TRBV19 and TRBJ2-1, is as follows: DGGITQSPKYLFRKEGQNVTLSCEQNLNHDAMYWYRQDPGQGLRLIYYSQIVNDFQKGDIAEGYSVSREKKESFPLTVTSAQKNPTAFYLCASSATSASSYNEQFFGPGTRLTVL.

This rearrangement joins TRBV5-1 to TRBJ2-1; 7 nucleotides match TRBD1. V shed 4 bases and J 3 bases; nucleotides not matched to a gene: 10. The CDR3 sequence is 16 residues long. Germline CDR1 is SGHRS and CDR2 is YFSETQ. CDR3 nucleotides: TGCGCCAGCAGCCCACCTCTCGGGGACAGCTACAATGAGCAGTTCTTC. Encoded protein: CASSPPLGDSYNEQFF. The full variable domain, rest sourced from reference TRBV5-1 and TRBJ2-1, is KAGVTQTPRYLIKTRGQQVTLSCSPISGHRSVSWYQQTPGQGLQFLFEYFSETQRNKGNFPGRFSGRQFSNSRSEMNVSTLELGDSALYLCASSPPLGDSYNEQFFGPGTRLTVL.

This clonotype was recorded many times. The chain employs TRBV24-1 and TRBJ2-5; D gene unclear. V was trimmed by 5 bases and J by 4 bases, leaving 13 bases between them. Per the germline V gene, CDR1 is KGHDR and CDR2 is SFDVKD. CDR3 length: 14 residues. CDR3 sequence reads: CATSVGPSVETQYF. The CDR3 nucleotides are TGTGCCACCAGTGTTGGACCTTCCGTAGAGACCCAGTACTTC.

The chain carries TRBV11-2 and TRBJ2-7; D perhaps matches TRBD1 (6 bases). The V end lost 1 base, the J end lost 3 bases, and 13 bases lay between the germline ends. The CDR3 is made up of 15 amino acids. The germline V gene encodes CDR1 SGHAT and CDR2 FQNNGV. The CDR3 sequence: CASSLAWGRIYEQYF. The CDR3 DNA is TGTGCCAGCAGCTTAGCGTGGGGGCGCATCTACGAGCAGTACTTC.

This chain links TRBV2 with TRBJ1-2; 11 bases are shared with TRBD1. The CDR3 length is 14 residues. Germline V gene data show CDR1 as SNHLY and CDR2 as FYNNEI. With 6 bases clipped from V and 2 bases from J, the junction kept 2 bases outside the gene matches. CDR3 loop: CASRGQGGNYGYTF. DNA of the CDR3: TGTGCCAGCAGGGGACAGGGGGGAAACTATGGCTACACCTTC.

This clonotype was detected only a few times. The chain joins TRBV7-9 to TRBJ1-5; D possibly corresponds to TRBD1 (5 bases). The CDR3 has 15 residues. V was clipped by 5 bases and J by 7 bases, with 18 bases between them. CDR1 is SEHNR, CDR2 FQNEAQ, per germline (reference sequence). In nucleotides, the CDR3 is TGTGCCAGCAGCCCGGGGGGGGGTATGAAGCAGCCCCAGCATTTT. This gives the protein CASSPGGGMKQPQHF.

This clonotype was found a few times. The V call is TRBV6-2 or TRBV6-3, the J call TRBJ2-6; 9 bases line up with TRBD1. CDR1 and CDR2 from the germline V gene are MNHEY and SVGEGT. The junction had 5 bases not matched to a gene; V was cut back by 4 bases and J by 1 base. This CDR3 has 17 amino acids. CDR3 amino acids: CASSSRQGDSGANVLTF. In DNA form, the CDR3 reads TGTGCCAGCAGTTCCCGACAGGGGGATTCTGGGGCCAACGTCCTGACTTTC.

In nucleotides, the CDR3 is TGTGCCAGCAGCTCGACACGCGTCGGGAATTCACCCCTCCACTTT. Its translation: CASSSTRVGNSPLHF. The rearrangement links TRBV7-2 to TRBJ1-6; no clear D. The germline V gene has CDR1 SGHTA and CDR2 FQGNSA. The CDR3 consists of 15 residues. With 4 bases removed from V and 7 bases from J, the gap between germline ends came to 14 bases.

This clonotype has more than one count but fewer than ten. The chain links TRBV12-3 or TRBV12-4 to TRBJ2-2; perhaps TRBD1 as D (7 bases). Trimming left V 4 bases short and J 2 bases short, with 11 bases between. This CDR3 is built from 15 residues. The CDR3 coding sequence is TGTGCCAGCAGTTCGGGGGACAGTAACACCGGGGAGCTGTTTTTT. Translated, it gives CASSSGDSNTGELFF.

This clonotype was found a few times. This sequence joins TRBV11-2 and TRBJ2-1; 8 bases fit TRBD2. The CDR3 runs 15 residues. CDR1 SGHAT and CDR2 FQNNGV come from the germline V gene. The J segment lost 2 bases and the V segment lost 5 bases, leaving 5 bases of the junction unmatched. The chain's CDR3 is CASSLSGSAYNEQFF. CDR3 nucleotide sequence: TGTGCCAGCAGCCTAAGCGGGAGCGCCTACAATGAGCAGTTCTTC.

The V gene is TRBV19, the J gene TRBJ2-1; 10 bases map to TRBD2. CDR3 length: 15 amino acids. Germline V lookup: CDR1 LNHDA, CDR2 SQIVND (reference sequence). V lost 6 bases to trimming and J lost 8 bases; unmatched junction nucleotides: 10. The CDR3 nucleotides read TGTGCCAGTAGCTGGACTAGCGGAAGAATCTATGAGCAGTTCTTC. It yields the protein CASSWTSGRIYEQFF.

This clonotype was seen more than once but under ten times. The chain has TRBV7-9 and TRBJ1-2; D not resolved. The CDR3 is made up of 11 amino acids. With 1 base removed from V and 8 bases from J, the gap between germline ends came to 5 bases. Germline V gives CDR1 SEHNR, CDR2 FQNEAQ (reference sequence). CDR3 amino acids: CASSLVVGYTF. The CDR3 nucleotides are TGTGCCAGCAGCTTAGTGGTGGGCTACACCTTC.

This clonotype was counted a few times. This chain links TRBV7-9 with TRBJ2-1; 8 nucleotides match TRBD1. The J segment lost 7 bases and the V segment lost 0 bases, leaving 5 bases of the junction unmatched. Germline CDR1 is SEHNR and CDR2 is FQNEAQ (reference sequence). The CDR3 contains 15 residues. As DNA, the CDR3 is TGTGCCAGCAGCTTAGCGACAGGGGCTCAGAATGAGCAGTTCTTC. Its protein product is CASSLATGAQNEQFF.

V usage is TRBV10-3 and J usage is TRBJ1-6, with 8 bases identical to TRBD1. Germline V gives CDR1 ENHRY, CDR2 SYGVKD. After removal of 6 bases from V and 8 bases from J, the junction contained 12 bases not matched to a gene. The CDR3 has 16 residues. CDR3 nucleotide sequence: TGTGCCATCAGCTCTGCAGGGGGCTTCCTAGATTCACCCCTCCACTTT. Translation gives CAISSAGGFLDSPLHF.

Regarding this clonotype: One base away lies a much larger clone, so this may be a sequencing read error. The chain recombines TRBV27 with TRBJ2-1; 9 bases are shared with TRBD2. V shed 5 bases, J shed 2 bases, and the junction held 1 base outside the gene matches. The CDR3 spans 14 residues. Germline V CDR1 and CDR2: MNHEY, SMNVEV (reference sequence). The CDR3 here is CASSASGTYNEQFF. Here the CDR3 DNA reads TGTGCCAGCAGTGCTAGCGGGACCTACAATGAGCAGTTCTTC.

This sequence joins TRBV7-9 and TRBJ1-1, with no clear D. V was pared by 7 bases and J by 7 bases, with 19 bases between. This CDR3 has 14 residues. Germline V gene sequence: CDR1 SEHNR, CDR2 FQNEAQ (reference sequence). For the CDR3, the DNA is TGTGCCAGCAACTTCCGGGGAGGGCGGAGTGAAGCTTTCTTT. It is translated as CASNFRGGRSEAFF.

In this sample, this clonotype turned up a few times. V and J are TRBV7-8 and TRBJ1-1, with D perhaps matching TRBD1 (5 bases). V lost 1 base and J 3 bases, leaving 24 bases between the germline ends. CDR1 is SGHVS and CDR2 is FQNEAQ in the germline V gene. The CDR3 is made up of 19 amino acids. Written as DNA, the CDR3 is TGTGCCAGCAGCTTAGACGCACAGGTTGGGGTGGTAGGGGACACTGAAGCTTTCTTT. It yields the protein CASSLDAQVGVVGDTEAFF.

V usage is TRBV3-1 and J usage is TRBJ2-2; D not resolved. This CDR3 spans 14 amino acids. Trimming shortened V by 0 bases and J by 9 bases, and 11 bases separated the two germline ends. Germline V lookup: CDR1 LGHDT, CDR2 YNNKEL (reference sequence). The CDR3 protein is CASSQDLTPRELFF. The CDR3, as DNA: TGTGCCAGCAGCCAAGATCTAACCCCGCGGGAGCTGTTTTTT. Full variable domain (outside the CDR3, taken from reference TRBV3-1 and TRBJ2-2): DTAVSQTPKYLVTQMGNDKSIKCEQNLGHDTMYWYKQDSKKFLKIMFSYNNKELIINETVPNRFSPKSPDKAHLNLHINSLELGDSAVYFCASSQDLTPRELFFGEGSRLTVL.

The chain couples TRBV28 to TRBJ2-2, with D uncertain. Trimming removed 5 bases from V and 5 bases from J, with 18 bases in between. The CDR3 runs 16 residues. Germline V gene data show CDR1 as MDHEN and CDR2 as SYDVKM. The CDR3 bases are TGTGCCAGCAGTGGACCGACAAGGGTGGGGACCGGGGAGCTGTTTTTT. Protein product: CASSGPTRVGTGELFF.